Listed below are T cell receptor beta chains from one sample, sequenced in a study of blood T cell repertoires in COVID-19. Libraries were prepared by immunoSEQ multiplex PCR; TCRdb keeps only in-frame clonotypes and omits some of them. This table has about 140,000 clones, under 90% appearing once. The sample taken for sequencing was peripheral blood. These receptors came from a man in his 70s who had recovered from COVID-19. Both conserved end residues are part of each CDR3. The D gene is left open where the match is weak.

v_call: TRBV13; d_call: .; cdr3_aa: CASSYLGGAAFTEAFF
v_call: TRBV10-3; d_call: .; cdr3_aa: CAISDRGGEDGYTF
v_call: TRBV7-9; d_call: TRBD2; cdr3_aa: CASSLVGLAGEGEQYF
v_call: TRBV7-9; d_call: TRBD2; cdr3_aa: CASSFPLAGVYEQYF
v_call: TRBV7-2; d_call: .; cdr3_aa: CASSLVTGTLYEQYF
v_call: TRBV24-1; d_call: TRBD1; cdr3_aa: CATSGQTGRPYNSPLHF
v_call: TRBV19; d_call: .; cdr3_aa: CASSIVHNQPQHF
v_call: TRBV7-3; d_call: .; cdr3_aa: CASSHTPPAEQYF
v_call: TRBV11-2; d_call: .; cdr3_aa: CASSPYPYEQYF
v_call: TRBV7-2; d_call: TRBD2; cdr3_aa: CASSQGLAGITDTQYF
v_call: TRBV18; d_call: .; cdr3_aa: CASSPLAETYEQYF
v_call: TRBV5-1; d_call: TRBD2; cdr3_aa: CASTLGGGPKETQYF
v_call: TRBV19; d_call: TRBD2; cdr3_aa: CASSERELIGELFF
v_call: TRBV4-2; d_call: TRBD2; cdr3_aa: CASSYLAGSVPGELFF
v_call: TRBV19; d_call: .; cdr3_aa: CASSIIPGAISNEQFF
v_call: TRBV6-4; d_call: TRBD2; cdr3_aa: CASSPTSGRGNEQFF
v_call: TRBV7-2; d_call: TRBD1; cdr3_aa: CASSQPPGQGPETQYF
v_call: TRBV15; d_call: TRBD1; cdr3_aa: CATSGTGGNNSPLHF
v_call: TRBV18; d_call: TRBD2; cdr3_aa: CASSPAGGPSYEQYF
v_call: TRBV29-1; d_call: .; cdr3_aa: CSVVTGGQFF
v_call: TRBV5-1; d_call: .; cdr3_aa: CASSSGDTDTQYF
v_call: TRBV6-7; d_call: TRBD2; cdr3_aa: CASSYRGLAGYSGANVLTF